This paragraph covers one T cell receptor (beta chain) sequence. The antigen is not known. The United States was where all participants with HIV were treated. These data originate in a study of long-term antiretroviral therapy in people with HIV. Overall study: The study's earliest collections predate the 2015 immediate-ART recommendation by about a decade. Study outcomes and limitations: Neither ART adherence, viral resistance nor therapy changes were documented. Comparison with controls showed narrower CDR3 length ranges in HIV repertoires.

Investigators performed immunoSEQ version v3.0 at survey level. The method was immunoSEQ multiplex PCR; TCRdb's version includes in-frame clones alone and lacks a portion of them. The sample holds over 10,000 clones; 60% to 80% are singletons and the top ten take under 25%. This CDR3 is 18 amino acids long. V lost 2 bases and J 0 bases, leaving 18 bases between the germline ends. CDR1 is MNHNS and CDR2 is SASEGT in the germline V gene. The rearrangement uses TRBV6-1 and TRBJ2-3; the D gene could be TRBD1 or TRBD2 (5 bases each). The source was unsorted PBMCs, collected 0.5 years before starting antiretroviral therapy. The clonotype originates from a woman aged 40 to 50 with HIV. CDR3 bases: TGTGCCAGCAGTGAAATGGTAGCCCCCGGGGCTAGCACAGATACGCAGTATTTT. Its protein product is CASSEMVAPGASTDTQYF.